The 18 T cell receptor beta chains below come from one sample, sequenced in a study of cytomegalovirus exposure and HLA in healthy donors. The assay was immunoSEQ multiplex PCR, and TCRdb's table has in-frame clones only and misses some. The table includes hundreds of thousands of clones, around 78% detected once. What was sequenced was PBMCs. All receptors derive from a woman under 30 in good health and CMV-seronegative.

The rearrangement links TRBV6-1 to TRBJ2-7; TRBD1 aligns across 8 bases. J was trimmed by 5 bases and V by 6 bases; bases with no gene match: 12. The CDR3 loop spans 15 amino acids. Germline lookup yields CDR1 MNHNS and CDR2 SASEGT. The CDR3 coding sequence is TGTGCCAGCAGCCCCAGGACAGGGATAGGCAACGAGCAGTACTTC. Its protein is CASSPRTGIGNEQYF.

This rearrangement joins TRBV30 to TRBJ1-1, with a possible D match to TRBD1 (5 bases). The germline CDR1 and CDR2 sequences are GTSNPN and SVGIG (reference sequence). The length of the CDR3 is 12 residues. Trimming cost V 2 bases and J 5 bases, with 9 bases left between them. The CDR3, as DNA: TGTGCCTGGAGTACAGGAAAGACTGAAGCTTTCTTT. Protein sequence: CAWSTGKTEAFF.

This chain links TRBV29-1 with TRBJ1-2; no clear D gene. Germline CDR1 SQVTM, CDR2 ANQGSEA. V lost 0 bases and J lost 2, with 13 bases in between. The CDR3 loop spans 15 amino acids. The CDR3 protein is CSVEDQPRWNYGYTF. The DNA for the CDR3 is TGCAGCGTTGAAGATCAACCACGATGGAACTATGGCTACACCTTC. Supplemented by reference TRBV29-1 and TRBJ1-2, the full variable domain reads SAVISQKPSRDICQRGTSLTIQCQVDSQVTMMFWYRQQPGQSLTLIATANQGSEATYESGFVIDKFPISRPNLTFSTLTVSNMSPEDSSIYLCSVEDQPRWNYGYTFGSGTRLTVV.

The genes are TRBV29-1 and TRBJ1-5; 7 bases agree with TRBD1. Germline V gene sequence: CDR1 SQVTM, CDR2 ANQGSEA. The trim removed 7 bases at V and 3 bases at J, leaving 3 bases unmatched. The CDR3 is 12 residues long. CDR3 in amino acids: CSAGQANQPQHF. In nucleotides, the CDR3 is TGCAGCGCTGGACAGGCCAATCAGCCCCAGCATTTT. Full variable domain (missing parts from reference TRBV29-1 and TRBJ1-5): SAVISQKPSRDICQRGTSLTIQCQVDSQVTMMFWYRQQPGQSLTLIATANQGSEATYESGFVIDKFPISRPNLTFSTLTVSNMSPEDSSIYLCSAGQANQPQHFGDGTRLSIL.

The table lists this clone with a count of one. V gene TRBV25-1 combines with J gene TRBJ2-7; D gene uncertain. Germline assignment: CDR1 MGHDK and CDR2 SYGVNS. The CDR3 spans 11 residues. The germline V and J ends were trimmed by 6 bases and 4 bases, with 7 bases remaining between them. The CDR3 DNA follows: TGTGCCAGCAGGGCGGATTACGAGCAGTACTTC. Protein: CASRADYEQYF.

This clone was recorded once. The junction does not match germline at one end; this may be a read error. This sequence joins TRBV15 and TRBJ2-1, with D possibly being TRBD1 or TRBD2 (5 bases each). The CDR3 consists of 12 residues. Germline-derived CDR1 and CDR2 are LNHNV and YYDKDF (reference sequence). The CDR3 DNA follows: TGTGCCACTAGCACGGGGCCCAATGAGCAGTTCTTC. This gives the protein CATSTGPNEQFF.

This clone is a singleton in its sample. This chain connects TRBV18 to TRBJ2-7; D is possibly TRBD2 (6 bases). V was clipped by 3 bases and J by 3 bases, with 15 bases between them. The CDR3 covers 15 residues. Germline-derived CDR1 and CDR2 are KGHSH and LQKENI. The CDR3 DNA sequence: TGTGCCAGCTCACCGCGGGATATAGGGATCTACGAGCAGTACTTC. Translation gives CASSPRDIGIYEQYF.

The J gene is TRBJ2-7, the V gene TRBV19; 8 nucleotides line up with TRBD1. V shed 6 bases and J 6 bases; nucleotides not matched to a gene: 7. The CDR3 is made up of 13 amino acids. The V gene's germline CDR1 is LNHDA and CDR2 SQIVND (reference sequence). The CDR3 coding sequence is TGTGCCAGTAGAATGACAGGGGCGGTCGAGCAGTACTTC. This translates into CASRMTGAVEQYF.

V gene TRBV19 combines with J gene TRBJ2-7, with 7 bases matching TRBD2. The CDR3 totals 14 residues. With 0 bases clipped from V and 9 bases from J, the junction kept 8 bases outside the gene matches. The germline V gene has CDR1 LNHDA and CDR2 SQIVND (reference sequence). The CDR3 reads CASSIEATSSVQYF. For the CDR3, the DNA is TGTGCCAGTAGTATAGAGGCGACTAGCTCCGTGCAGTACTTC.

The chain is built from TRBV2 and TRBJ1-1, with a tentative D call TRBD1 (5 bases). The CDR3 contains 14 residues. The ends were cut back, 6 bases at V and 0 bases at J, with 11 bases in the middle. Germline assignment: CDR1 SNHLY and CDR2 FYNNEI. The CDR3 sequence is CASSDSTMNTEAFF. The CDR3 DNA sequence: TGTGCCAGCAGCGACAGCACAATGAACACTGAAGCTTTCTTT.

V is TRBV18 and J is TRBJ2-7; the D is unclear. The V gene's germline CDR1 is KGHSH and CDR2 LQKENI. The CDR3 totals 14 residues. The V end lost 3 bases, the J end lost 3 bases, and 12 bases lay between the germline ends. This CDR3 reads CASSPTTQSYEQYF. The CDR3 DNA reads as TGTGCCAGCTCACCCACGACCCAAAGCTACGAGCAGTACTTC.

The V call is TRBV9, the J call TRBJ2-3; the D is unclear. The V end lost 1 base, the J end lost 2 bases, and 2 bases lay between the germline ends. CDR1 SGDLS and CDR2 YYNGEE come from the germline V gene. This CDR3 comprises 12 residues. The CDR3 DNA reads TGTGCCAGCAGCGTAACCACAGATACGCAGTATTTT. It encodes CASSVTTDTQYF.

The rearrangement joins TRBV6-1 to TRBJ1-2; D gene uncertain. This CDR3 is built from 13 residues. The V gene lost 1 base and the J gene lost 8 bases, with 11 bases spanning the gap. The V gene's germline CDR1 is MNHNS and CDR2 SASEGT. The CDR3 sequence: CASSEGKAWGYTF. As DNA, the CDR3 is TGTGCCAGCAGTGAAGGAAAGGCTTGGGGCTACACCTTC.

The chain recombines TRBV2 with TRBJ2-1; weak D call: TRBD2 (5 bases). The CDR3 has 14 residues. Germline values: CDR1 SNHLY, CDR2 FYNNEI. The V end lost 4 bases, the J end lost 5 bases, and 12 bases lay between the germline ends. The CDR3 loop is CASSGGVSDNEQFF. CDR3 bases: TGTGCCAGCAGTGGGGGAGTAAGCGACAATGAGCAGTTCTTC.

CDR3 sequence (DNA): TGTGCCAGCAGTTTCCGGGACAGGGCATACGAGCAGTACTTC. It codes for CASSFRDRAYEQYF. The chain joins TRBV27 to TRBJ2-7, with TRBD1 matching over 9 bases. Germline V gene data show CDR1 as MNHEY and CDR2 as SMNVEV (reference sequence). The CDR3 covers 14 residues. The V gene end was trimmed by 3 bases and the J gene end by 4 bases; junction bases not matched to a gene: 4.

The rearrangement links TRBV13 to TRBJ2-7; D gene unclear. Germline CDR1 and CDR2: PRHDT and FYEKMQ (reference sequence). The CDR3 loop spans 11 amino acids. The ends were cut back, 0 bases at V and 7 bases at J, with 4 bases in the middle. The CDR3 nucleotides read TGTGCCAGCAGCTTAGGGGGGGAGCAGTACTTC. Translation gives CASSLGGEQYF. Filled out from reference TRBV13 and TRBJ2-7, the complete variable domain reads AAGVIQSPRHLIKEKRETATLKCYPIPRHDTVYWYQQGPGQDPQFLISFYEKMQSDKGSIPDRFSAQQFSDYHSELNMSSLELGDSALYFCASSLGGEQYFGPGTRLTVT.

The chain carries TRBV7-2 and TRBJ2-7; D gene ambiguous. From germline, CDR1 is SGHTA and CDR2 FQGNSA. The CDR3 runs 15 residues. Between the trimmed V and J ends, which lost 0 bases and 5 bases, there was a span of 14 bases. For the CDR3, the DNA is TGTGCCAGCAGCTTAGCTTCGGACCCCCGGCACGAGCAGTACTTC. Translated, it gives CASSLASDPRHEQYF.

This clone occurred once. The V gene is TRBV7-3, the J gene TRBJ2-5, with 11 bases fitting TRBD2. J gave up 3 bases and V 1 base, and 4 bases lay outside the gene matches. The CDR3 has 16 residues. From germline, CDR1 is SGHTA and CDR2 FQGTGA. This CDR3 is CASSLMGTSGKETQYF. CDR3 DNA: TGTGCCAGCAGCTTAATGGGGACTAGCGGCAAAGAGACCCAGTACTTC. Variable domain in full (rest from reference TRBV7-3 and TRBJ2-5): GAGVSQTPSNKVTEKGKYVELRCDPISGHTALYWYRQSLGQGPEFLIYFQGTGAADDSGLPNDRFFAVRPEGSVSTLKIQRTERGDSAVYLCASSLMGTSGKETQYFGPGTRLLVL.